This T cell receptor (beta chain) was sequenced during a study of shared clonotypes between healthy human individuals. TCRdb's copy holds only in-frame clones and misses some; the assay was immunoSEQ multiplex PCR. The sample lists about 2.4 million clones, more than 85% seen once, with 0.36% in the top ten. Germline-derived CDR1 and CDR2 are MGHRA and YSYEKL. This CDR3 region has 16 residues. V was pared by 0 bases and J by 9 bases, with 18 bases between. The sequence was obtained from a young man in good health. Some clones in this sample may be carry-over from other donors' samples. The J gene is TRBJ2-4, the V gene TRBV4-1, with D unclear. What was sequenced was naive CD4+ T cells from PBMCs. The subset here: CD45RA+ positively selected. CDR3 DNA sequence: TGCGCCAGCAGCCAAGAAACACACCCCGTTAGTGCCATTCAGTACTTC. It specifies CASSQETHPVSAIQYF.